The 16 T cell receptor beta chains reported below all come from one sample, sequenced in a study of CD8 T cells in ankylosing spondylitis. TCRdb passed the 5' RACE reads through MiXCR, listing each CDR3 protein once. The repertoire has roughly 120,000 distinct CDR3 sequences, approximately 13% of them found once; the top ten carry roughly 3%. Source material: blood, either unsorted or a sorted T cell fraction (not recorded which). These receptors were collected from a female donor with ankylosing spondylitis or in good health (not recorded which).

The DNA of the CDR3 is TGCAGTGCTAGAGTGTTAGGGCTAGCCAATGAGCAGTTCTTC. This encodes CSARVLGLANEQFF. The V gene is TRBV20-1, the J gene TRBJ2-1; TRBD2 might be the D (5 bases). Germline V gene sequence: CDR1 DFQATT, CDR2 SNEGSKA (reference sequence). The CDR3 spans 14 residues. Trimming left V 1 base short and J 6 bases short, with 13 bases between.

There are many counts of this clonotype. V and J are TRBV5-1 and TRBJ1-1; no reliable D call. This CDR3 region has 13 residues. CDR1 is SGHRS, CDR2 YFSETQ, per germline. Trimming took 0 bases from V and 2 from J, leaving 5 bases between them. This CDR3 is CASSLEGNTEAFF. Written as DNA, the CDR3 is TGCGCCAGCAGCTTGGAGGGAAACACTGAAGCTTTCTTT.

This sequence joins TRBV7-3 and TRBJ2-2; 7 positions agree with TRBD2. The CDR3 consists of 17 residues. The germline gives CDR1 SGHTA, CDR2 FQGTGA. V shed 1 base, J shed 1 base, and the junction held 6 bases outside the gene matches. CDR3 protein: CASSLNPGGLNTGELFF. In DNA form, the CDR3 reads TGTGCCAGCAGCTTAAATCCGGGAGGACTGAACACCGGGGAGCTGTTTTTT.

Notes on this clonotype: A single base separates this from a much larger clone, so it may be a read error. The chain carries TRBV5-1 and TRBJ2-7; D may be TRBD2 (6 bases). The germline gives CDR1 SGHRS, CDR2 YFSETQ. The CDR3 runs 14 residues. CDR3 protein: CASSFGGLSYEQHF. The CDR3 DNA follows: TGCGCCAGCAGCTTTGGGGGGTTAAGCTACGAGCAGCACTTC. The whole variable domain, remainder taken from reference TRBV5-1 and TRBJ2-7, is KAGVTQTPRYLIKTRGQQVTLSCSPISGHRSVSWYQQTPGQGLQFLFEYFSETQRNKGNFPGRFSGRQFSNSRSEMNVSTLELGDSALYLCASSFGGLSYEQHFGPGTRLTVT.

J is TRBJ2-7 and V is TRBV12-3 or TRBV12-4; tentatively, D is TRBD1 (6 bases). V gave up 6 bases and J gave up 0 bases, with 24 bases separating them. The CDR3 sequence is 18 residues long. CDR3 sequence (DNA): TGTGCCAGCAGGGCCCGATTGGGGACACCTTTGATCTCCTACGAGCAGTACTTC. Residues: CASRARLGTPLISYEQYF.

The sample holds a few counts of this clonotype. This chain joins TRBV12-3 or TRBV12-4 and TRBJ2-3, with 13 bases aligning to TRBD2. The CDR3 is made up of 14 amino acids. Trimming removed 8 bases from V and 1 base from J; junction bases left unmatched: 0. As DNA, the CDR3 is TGTGCCAGCGGGACTAGCGGGGGCACAGATACGCAGTATTTT. Its translation: CASGTSGGTDTQYF.

This clonotype came up many times. The chain joins TRBV11-2 to TRBJ2-2; no reliable D call. Trimming shortened V by 0 bases and J by 5 bases, and 10 bases separated the two germline ends. The germline gives CDR1 SGHAT, CDR2 FQNNGV. The CDR3 consists of 15 residues. The CDR3, as DNA: TGTGCCAGCAGCTTAGATCAGTCCTCGACCGGGGAGCTGTTTTTT. Protein sequence: CASSLDQSSTGELFF.

This clonotype was seen ten or more times. V and J are TRBV25-1 and TRBJ2-1; D is undetermined. V shed 3 bases and J shed 6 bases, with 15 bases lying between them. The CDR3 length is 15 residues. Germline values: CDR1 MGHDK, CDR2 SYGVNS. CDR3 DNA: TGTGCCAGCAGTGATACGGGCTTGGTAGGCAATGAGCAGTTCTTC. This sequence encodes CASSDTGLVGNEQFF.

V is TRBV24-1 and J is TRBJ2-7, with 8 bases identical to TRBD1. Germline loops: CDR1 KGHDR, CDR2 SFDVKD. Unmatched junction bases numbered 3, after V lost 4 bases and J lost 2 bases. This CDR3 has 14 residues. The CDR3, as DNA: TGTGCCACCAGTGACCCGGACAGGGCCTACGAGCAGTACTTC. As protein: CATSDPDRAYEQYF.

This clonotype was seen ten or more times. The chain links TRBV28 to TRBJ2-7, with 8 bases fitting TRBD2. The CDR3 is made up of 14 amino acids. Germline V gene lookup returns CDR1 MDHEN and CDR2 SYDVKM. After removal of 6 bases from V and 5 bases from J, the junction contained 9 bases not matched to a gene. The CDR3 reads CASSSEREINEQYF. DNA of the CDR3: TGTGCCAGCAGCTCCGAGCGGGAGATTAACGAGCAGTACTTC.

V gene TRBV12-3 or TRBV12-4 combines with J gene TRBJ2-3; 11 bases align to TRBD2. Trimming at V came to 2 bases and at J to 3 bases, leaving 4 bases not matched to a gene. CDR3 size: 16 residues. CDR3 DNA sequence: TGTGCCAGCAGTTTACCCACTAGCGGGAGTACAGATACGCAGTATTTT. Encoded protein: CASSLPTSGSTDTQYF.

This clonotype was detected a few times. The gene calls are TRBV5-5 and TRBJ2-1; D gene ambiguous. Germline V gene sequence: CDR1 SGHKS, CDR2 YYEKEE (reference sequence). V was trimmed by 0 bases and J by 8 bases, leaving 18 bases between them. The CDR3 runs to 16 residues. CDR3 loop: CASSLGAQGPMDEQFF. CDR3 sequence (DNA): TGTGCCAGCAGCTTGGGGGCTCAAGGGCCCATGGATGAGCAGTTCTTC.

The table lists this clonotype with a count of one. A much larger clone differs from this one at a single base, so this may be a read error. The gene calls are TRBV7-2 and TRBJ2-3, with D perhaps TRBD1 (6 bases). CDR1 is SGHTA and CDR2 is FQGNSA in the germline V gene. This CDR3 has 15 amino acids. CDR3 region: CANSLTGTQTDTQYF. CDR3 nucleotides: TGTGCCAACAGCTTAACCGGGACACAAACAGATACGCAGTATTTT.

This chain uses TRBV7-9 with TRBJ2-4, with no clear D. Germline lookup yields CDR1 SEHNR and CDR2 FQNEAQ (reference sequence). This CDR3 is built from 11 residues. The V end lost 1 base, the J end lost 14 bases, and 9 bases lay between the germline ends. The CDR3 DNA reads as TGTGCCAGCAGCTTAGGTCTAGGAAAGTACTTC. Translating gives CASSLGLGKYF.

This clonotype was seen many times. The chain couples TRBV20-1 to TRBJ1-4; 9 nucleotides agree with TRBD1. The CDR3 is made up of 16 amino acids. V dropped 6 bases and J dropped 0; count of bases not matched to a gene: 8. Germline CDR1 is DFQATT and CDR2 is SNEGSKA (reference sequence). CDR3 sequence: CSAWDRVFPTNEKLFF. The CDR3 DNA is TGCAGTGCATGGGACAGGGTATTTCCAACTAATGAAAAACTGTTTTTT.

The sample holds a few counts of this clonotype. The rearrangement joins TRBV7-9 to TRBJ2-1; no definite D call. Germline lookup yields CDR1 SEHNR and CDR2 FQNEAQ (reference sequence). This CDR3 contains 12 residues. V lost 1 base to trimming and J lost 10 bases, with 8 bases between them. DNA of the CDR3: TGTGCCAGCAGCTTAGACGGGCCCGAGCAGTTCTTC. This codes for CASSLDGPEQFF.